The source of this TCR beta chain is a study of graft-versus-host responses after intestinal transplantation. Looking at the study overall: Recipients underwent multivisceral, liver-intestinal, or isolated intestinal transplants. Anti-thymocyte globulin induction preceded about 3 years of tacrolimus and steroid maintenance in all recipients.

General study findings and limits: Association was observed between peak circulating GvH clone levels and early post-transplant HvG declines.

As concerns this clone: Its target is not known.

Assay: immunoSEQ multiplex PCR; the TCRdb copy retains only in-frame clones and omits some. This sample carries more than 100,000 clones, about 93% of them seen once, and the ten largest clones take over 0.1%. The CDR3 spans 14 residues. Deletions cut 3 bases from V and 1 base from J, with 9 bases between. CDR1 LNHDA and CDR2 SQIVND come from the germline V gene (reference sequence). The TCR comes from a human donor who received an intestinal transplant. The V call is TRBV19, the J call TRBJ1-1, with D possibly matching TRBD1 (5 bases). The sequenced sample was unstimulated CD4+ T cells sorted from spleen or lymph node cells, obtained before intestinal transplant. The CDR3 is CASSMGRQNTEAFF. For the CDR3, the DNA is TGTGCCAGTAGTATGGGACGGCAGAACACTGAAGCTTTCTTT.